This entry is about one T cell receptor (beta chain). This entry is derived from a study of blood T cell repertoires in COVID-19. About the study: Samples of COVID-19 (acute and convalescent) were obtained from the United States, Italy and Spain.

Original processing methods: Cell counts per sample came from amplifying reference gene primers. Method: immunoSEQ multiplex PCR; TCRdb's copy keeps in-frame clones and lacks some. V, J and clone size derive from that table, while D and trimming were established from the DNA sequence. The sample records hundreds of thousands of clones, roughly 89% being singletons. The V segment lost 0 bases and the J segment 14 bases; nucleotides outside the gene matches: 7. Germline assignment: CDR1 SNHLY and CDR2 FYNNEI. The CDR3 length is 15 residues. This chain links TRBV2 with TRBJ2-1; 13 positions match TRBD2. This clonotype was sampled from a man aged 60 to 69 who had recovered from COVID-19. The sample was peripheral blood. CDR3 loop: CASSEALLAGGLEFF. The CDR3 DNA sequence: TGTGCCAGCAGTGAAGCTTTACTAGCGGGGGGGCTGGAGTTCTTC.